This entry concerns a single T cell receptor beta chain. The sample is drawn from a study of beta chain features in type 1 diabetes. Expressed TCRB transcripts were sequenced, since all the RNA that had been isolated was reverse transcribed. Assay: immunoSEQ multiplex PCR; the TCRdb copy retains only in-frame clones and omits some. The sample has fewer than 250,000 clones, over 65% seen once. This clonotype was sampled from a man aged 25 to 45 in good health. Sequenced material: naive CD4+ T cells from blood.

The CDR3 loop is CSVSTGTGVVEQFF. In DNA, the CDR3 is TGCAGCGTATCGACCGGGACAGGGGTTGTTGAGCAGTTCTTC. The V gene is TRBV29-1, the J gene TRBJ2-1, with 10 bases fitting TRBD1. Germline values: CDR1 SQVTM, CDR2 ANQGSEA. CDR3 length: 14 residues. V was pared by 6 bases and J by 9 bases, with 11 bases of the junction left unmatched.